This T cell receptor (beta chain) was documented in a study of response to subunit inactivated influenza vaccine (dated by TCRdb to 2017 to 2018). Concerning the study at large: Deep quantitative profiling of the T cell receptor repertoire was used in the study to follow responses to a trivalent subunit inactivated influenza vaccine. General findings and caveats noted by the study authors: The authors proposed that each seasonal influenza vaccination may bring in only a limited number of new T cells.

Library preparation was by RT-PCR. Sequenced using an Illumina HiSeq 2500. Through fastp at Q25 and MiXCR, TCRdb rebuilt clones from the public reads, retaining in-frame beta chains. Each entry is one CDR3 protein sequence, shown with its most common DNA and genes. Within this sample are around 710,000 distinct CDR3 sequences, with over 11% of them counted one time only. Less than 7% of the sample belongs to the ten largest clones. CDR1 and CDR2 were assigned from the germline V gene (reference sequence) as LNHNV and YYDKDF. Here V drops 2 bases and J drops 2 bases, and the junction holds 3 bases not matched to any gene. The CDR3 sequence holds 15 residues, the cysteine and phenylalanine included. Only the CDR3 DNA is retained, 45 bases long and in frame from the first base. As to this clonotype: Its recognized antigen is unknown. Base qualities are not at hand, and no much larger clone is one base apart.

The source was PBMCs from blood, collected less than 15 days before vaccination. This sequence was found in a man between 45 and 60 years old who received an inactivated influenza vaccine. Donor details come from another sample of the same person, matched by shared clones. The V gene is TRBV15 and the J gene is TRBJ2-3; the junction holds 8 bases that match TRBD2. The nucleotide sequence is TGTGCCACCAGCAGACAACTAGCGGACACAGATACGCAGTATTTT. It encodes CATSRQLADTDTQYF.